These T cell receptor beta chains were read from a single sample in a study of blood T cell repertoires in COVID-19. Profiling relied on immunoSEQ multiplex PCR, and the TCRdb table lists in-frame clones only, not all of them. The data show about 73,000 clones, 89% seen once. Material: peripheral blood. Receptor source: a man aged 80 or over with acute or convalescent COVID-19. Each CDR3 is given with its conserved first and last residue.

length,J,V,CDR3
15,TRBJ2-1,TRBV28,CASSPADRVYNEQFF
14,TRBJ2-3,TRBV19,CASRGRQAGDTQYF
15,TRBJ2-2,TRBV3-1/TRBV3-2,CASSQGQGVTGELFF
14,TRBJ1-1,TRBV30,CAWSVNRGSAEAFF
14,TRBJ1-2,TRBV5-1,CASSPAQGADGYTF
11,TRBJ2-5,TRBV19,CASSDRGTQYF
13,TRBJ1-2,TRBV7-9,CASSLGQNYGYTF
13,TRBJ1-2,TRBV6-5,CASSYSTGTGGTF
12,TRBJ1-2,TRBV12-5,CASGLNRDGYTF
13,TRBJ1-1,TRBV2,CASSPGENTEAFF
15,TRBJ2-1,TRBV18,CASSPRNGGEEEQFF
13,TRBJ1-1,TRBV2,CASGGYLNTEAFF
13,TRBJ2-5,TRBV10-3,CAISQQGAETQYF
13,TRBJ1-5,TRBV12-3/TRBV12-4,CASSLSSGSPQHF
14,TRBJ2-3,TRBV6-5,CASTRGLVTDTQYF
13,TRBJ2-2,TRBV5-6,CASSFGGAGELFF
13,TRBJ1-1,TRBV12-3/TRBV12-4,CASSPGTPTGAFF